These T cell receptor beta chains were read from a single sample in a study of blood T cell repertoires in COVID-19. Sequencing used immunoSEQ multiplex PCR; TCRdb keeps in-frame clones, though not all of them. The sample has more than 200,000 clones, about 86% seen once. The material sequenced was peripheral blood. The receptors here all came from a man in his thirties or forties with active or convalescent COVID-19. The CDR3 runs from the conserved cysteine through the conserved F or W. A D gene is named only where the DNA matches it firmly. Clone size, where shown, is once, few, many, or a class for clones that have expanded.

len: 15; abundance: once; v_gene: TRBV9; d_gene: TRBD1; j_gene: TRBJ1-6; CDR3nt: TGTGCCAGCAGCGGCGGCGGGACAGGGAATTCACCCCTCCACTTT; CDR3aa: CASSGGGTGNSPLHF
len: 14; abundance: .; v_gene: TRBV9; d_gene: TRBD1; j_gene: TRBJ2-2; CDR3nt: TGTGCCAGCAGCGGGGACAGTAACACCGGGGAGCTGTTTTTT; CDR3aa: CASSGDSNTGELFF
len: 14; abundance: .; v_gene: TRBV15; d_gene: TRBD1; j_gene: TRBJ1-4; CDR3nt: TGTGCCACCAGCAGTGGGACAGGGTATGAAAAACTGTTTTTT; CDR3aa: CATSSGTGYEKLFF
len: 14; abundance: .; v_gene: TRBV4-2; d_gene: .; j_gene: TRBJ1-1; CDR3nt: TGTGCCAGCAGCCAGATGACAGGTATGGGTGAAGCTTTCTTT; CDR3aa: CASSQMTGMGEAFF
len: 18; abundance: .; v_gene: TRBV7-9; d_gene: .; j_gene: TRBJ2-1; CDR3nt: TGTGCCAGCAGCCTATTCCGGTATGGGCTGAGCTCCTACAATGAGCAGTTCTTC; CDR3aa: CASSLFRYGLSSYNEQFF
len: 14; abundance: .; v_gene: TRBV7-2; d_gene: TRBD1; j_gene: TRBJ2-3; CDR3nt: TGTGCCAGCAGCTTAAGACAGGGGGCAGATACGCAGTATTTT; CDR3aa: CASSLRQGADTQYF
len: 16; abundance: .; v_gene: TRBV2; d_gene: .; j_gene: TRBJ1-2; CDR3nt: TGTGCCAGCAGTGGTGAAAGGGTCGGGGTCCGGGGTGGCTACACCTTC; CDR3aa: CASSGERVGVRGGYTF
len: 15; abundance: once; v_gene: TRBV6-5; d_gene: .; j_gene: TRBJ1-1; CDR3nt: TGTGCCAGCAGTCAAAGTTACACGGGAAGCACTGAAGCTTTCTTT; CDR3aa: CASSQSYTGSTEAFF
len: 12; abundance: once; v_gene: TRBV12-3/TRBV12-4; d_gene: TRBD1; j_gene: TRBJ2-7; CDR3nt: TGTGCCAGCAGGGACAGGGTAGGGGAGCAGTACTTC; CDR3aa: CASRDRVGEQYF
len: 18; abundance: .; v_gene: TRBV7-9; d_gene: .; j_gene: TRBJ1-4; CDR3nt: TGTGCCAGCAGCCCAGGACGGCCCCTAGCGACAACTAATGAAAAACTGTTTTTT; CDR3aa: CASSPGRPLATTNEKLFF
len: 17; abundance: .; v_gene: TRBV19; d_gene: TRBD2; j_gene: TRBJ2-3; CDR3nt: TGTGCCAGTAGTCTCCGCACCGTAGCGGGGGGTGGTGATACGCAGTATTTT; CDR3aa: CASSLRTVAGGGDTQYF
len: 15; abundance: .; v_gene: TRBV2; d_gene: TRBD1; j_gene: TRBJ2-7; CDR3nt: TGTGCCAGCAGCGCCGGGGACAGGGTGTTCTACGAGCAGTACTTC; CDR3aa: CASSAGDRVFYEQYF
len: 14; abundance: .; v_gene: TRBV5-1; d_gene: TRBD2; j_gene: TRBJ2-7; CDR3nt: TGCGCCAGCAGTCCTTTCTTGGGGGGGTCCCTCTTGGACTTC; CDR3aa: CASSPFLGGSLLDF
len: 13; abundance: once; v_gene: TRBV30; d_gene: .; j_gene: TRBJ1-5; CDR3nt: TGTGCCTGGAGTGGAGATAGCAATCAGCCCCAGCATTTT; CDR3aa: CAWSGDSNQPQHF
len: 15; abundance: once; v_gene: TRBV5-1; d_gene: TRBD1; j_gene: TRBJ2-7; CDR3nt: TGCGCCAGCAGCGTCTGGACAGGGGACTCCTACGAGCAGTACTTC; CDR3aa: CASSVWTGDSYEQYF
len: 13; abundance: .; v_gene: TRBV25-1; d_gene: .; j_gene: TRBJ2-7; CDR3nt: TGTGCCAGCAGTCTTACAGGGACCTACGAGCAGTACTTC; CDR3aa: CASSLTGTYEQYF